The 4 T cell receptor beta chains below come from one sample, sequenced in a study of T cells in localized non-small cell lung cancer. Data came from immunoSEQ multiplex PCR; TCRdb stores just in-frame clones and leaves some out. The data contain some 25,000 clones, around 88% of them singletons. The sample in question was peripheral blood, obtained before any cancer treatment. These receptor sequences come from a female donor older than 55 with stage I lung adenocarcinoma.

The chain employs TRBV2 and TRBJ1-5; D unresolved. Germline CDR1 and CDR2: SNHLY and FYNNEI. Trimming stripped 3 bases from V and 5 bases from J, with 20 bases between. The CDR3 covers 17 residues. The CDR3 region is CASSDLGGRPSDQPQHF. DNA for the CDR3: TGTGCCAGCAGTGATCTCGGCGGCAGGCCCTCGGATCAGCCCCAGCATTTT.

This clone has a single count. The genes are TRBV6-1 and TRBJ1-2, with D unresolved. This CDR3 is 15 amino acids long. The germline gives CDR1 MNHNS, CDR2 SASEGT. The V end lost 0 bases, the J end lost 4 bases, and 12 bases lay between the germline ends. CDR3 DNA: TGTGCCAGCAGTGAAGCGGTTGGGCAGCTCTATGGCTACACCTTC. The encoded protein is CASSEAVGQLYGYTF.

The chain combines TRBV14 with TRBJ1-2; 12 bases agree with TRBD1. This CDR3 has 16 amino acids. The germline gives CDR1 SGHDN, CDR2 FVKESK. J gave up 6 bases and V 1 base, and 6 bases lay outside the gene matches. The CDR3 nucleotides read TGTGCCAGCAGCCAAGCCGGGACAGGGGGCTTGAATGGCTACACCTTC. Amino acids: CASSQAGTGGLNGYTF.

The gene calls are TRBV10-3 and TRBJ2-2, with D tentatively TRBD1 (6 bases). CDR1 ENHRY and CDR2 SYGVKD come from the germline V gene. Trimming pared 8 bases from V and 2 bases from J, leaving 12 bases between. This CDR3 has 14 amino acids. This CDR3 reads CAISARGNTGELFF. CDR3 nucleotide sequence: TGTGCCATCTCCGCCAGGGGAAACACCGGGGAGCTGTTTTTT.